This T cell receptor beta chain was sequenced during a study of T cell responses to AZD1222 COVID-19 vaccine. This CDR3 region has 12 residues. Germline CDR1 and CDR2: LNHNV and YYDKDF (reference sequence). V dropped 8 bases and J dropped 4; count of bases not matched to a gene: 5. Here immunoSEQ multiplex PCR was the method, and the copy in TCRdb shows in-frame clones only, minus some. The data hold about 140,000 clones, with about 92% observed a single time. Findings of the study overall: AZD1222 recipients seropositive at baseline numbered only six. There were mostly white British donors and more females than males, and clonal diversity was possibly underestimated.

Notes on this clone: Its antigen is not identified.

The chain uses TRBV15 and TRBJ2-7; TRBD1 matches at 7 bases. Sequenced here: peripheral blood, sampled on day 0 of AZD1222 vaccination. The TCR comes from an adult in good health. CDR3 amino acids: CATSAGGYEQYF. The CDR3 DNA reads as TGTGCCACCTCGGCAGGGGGATACGAGCAGTACTTC.